The 24 T cell receptor beta chains in this list originate from one sample, sequenced in a study of quantifying T cell responses using KT2 cells. Looking at the study overall: cDNA was made from DNase-treated RNA using alpha and beta constant primers.

Each cDNA got a UMI-containing oligo ligated at its 3' end. First-round PCR used roughly 4 cycles and beta primers RC1.1 and RC1.2 covering TRBC1 and TRBC2. TCRdb fed the UMI-ligation and nested PCR reads into MiXCR, producing one record per CDR3 protein. This table has 52,000 or so distinct CDR3 sequences, 9% to 15% appearing once. What was sequenced was PBMCs spiked with cells of the T cell clone KT2. These receptors all come from a human donor.

This clonotype has only a few counts. The rearrangement links TRBV4-1 to TRBJ1-1; no clear D gene. The CDR3 is 18 residues long. Germline V gene sequence: CDR1 MGHRA, CDR2 YSYEKL. The V and J ends lost 0 bases and 1 base respectively, with 18 bases between them. CDR3 residues: CASSQDFRTRPKNTEAFF. CDR3 bases: TGCGCCAGCAGCCAAGATTTTAGGACCCGTCCTAAGAACACTGAAGCTTTCTTT.

The chain couples TRBV5-5 to TRBJ2-1, with D uncertain. CDR1 SGHKS and CDR2 YYEKEE come from the germline V gene (reference sequence). The CDR3 covers 17 residues. Trimming took off 1 base at V and 7 bases at J, with 21 bases between the two ends. CDR3 nucleotide sequence: TGTGCCAGCAGCTTGTTTCACGAGAAGTTGGTTCAGAATGAGCAGTTCTTC. Translated, it gives CASSLFHEKLVQNEQFF. Complete variable domain (other parts from reference TRBV5-5 and TRBJ2-1): DAGVTQSPTHLIKTRGQQVTLRCSPISGHKSVSWYQQVLGQGPQFIFQYYEKEERGRGNFPDRFSARQFPNYSSELNVNALLLGDSALYLCASSLFHEKLVQNEQFFGPGTRLTVL.

The rearrangement links TRBV13 to TRBJ2-5; 8 positions agree with TRBD1. The germline CDR1 and CDR2 sequences are PRHDT and FYEKMQ (reference sequence). V trimming: 5 bases; J trimming: 3 bases; junction bases outside the gene matches: 5. This CDR3 is 14 amino acids long. The DNA for the CDR3 is TGTGCCAGCAGCGACCAGGGGGCTGAAGAGACCCAGTACTTC. The encoded protein is CASSDQGAEETQYF.

The table lists this clonotype with a few counts. V usage is TRBV30 and J usage is TRBJ2-3; TRBD1 or TRBD2 may be the D gene (5 bases each). Deletions cut 4 bases from V and 6 bases from J, with 17 bases between. The CDR3 loop spans 14 amino acids. The germline CDR1 and CDR2 sequences are GTSNPN and SVGIG (reference sequence). The CDR3 reads CAWKEETAGDTQYF. DNA for the CDR3: TGTGCCTGGAAGGAGGAAACAGCAGGGGATACGCAGTATTTT.

V is TRBV11-2 and J is TRBJ1-1; D remains unclear. Germline V gene sequence: CDR1 SGHAT, CDR2 FQNNGV. V was shortened by 3 bases and J by 7 bases, with 9 bases between the two germline ends. This CDR3 is 12 amino acids long. The CDR3 reads CASSFDFGEAFF. The CDR3 nucleotides read TGTGCCAGCAGCTTCGACTTCGGTGAAGCTTTCTTT.

This clonotype was counted between two and nine times. The chain is built from TRBV7-3 and TRBJ2-5; TRBD2 aligns across 9 bases. V was pared by 0 bases and J by 5 bases, with 4 bases of the junction left unmatched. This CDR3 comprises 15 residues. Germline V lookup: CDR1 SGHTA, CDR2 FQGTGA. CDR3 nucleotide sequence: TGTGCCAGCAGCTTAACGTTGCTAGCGGGGGAGACCCAGTACTTC. Translated, it gives CASSLTLLAGETQYF.

In its sample, this clonotype was seen a few times. This chain joins TRBV10-3 and TRBJ1-1, with no clear D. V was pared by 10 bases and J by 4 bases, with 16 bases between. The CDR3 loop spans 13 amino acids. Germline V gives CDR1 ENHRY, CDR2 SYGVKD. The CDR3 protein is CATNKEIVTEAFF. For the CDR3, the DNA is TGTGCCACAAATAAAGAAATTGTCACTGAAGCTTTCTTT.

This clonotype came up a few times. V and J are TRBV2 and TRBJ1-1; TRBD1 is a possible D gene (5 bases). The germline gives CDR1 SNHLY, CDR2 FYNNEI. The length of the CDR3 is 14 residues. Trimming pared 7 bases from V and 1 base from J, leaving 13 bases between. The CDR3 sequence: CASNRRQGNTEAFF. CDR3 in DNA: TGTGCCAGCAATCGTCGTCAGGGGAACACTGAAGCTTTCTTT.

This clonotype appeared a few times. The chain uses TRBV7-2 and TRBJ2-1; D perhaps matches TRBD1 (7 bases). Germline CDR1 reads SGHTA; CDR2 reads FQGNSA. The length of the CDR3 is 13 residues. V was pared by 2 bases and J by 8 bases, with 10 bases between. CDR3 region: CASSLQGGHEQFF. CDR3 DNA sequence: TGTGCCAGCAGCTTACAGGGGGGCCATGAGCAGTTCTTC.

This clonotype was detected ten times or more. The V gene is TRBV7-8, the J gene TRBJ2-2, with TRBD1 matching over 8 bases. The germline V gene encodes CDR1 SGHVS and CDR2 FQNEAQ. This CDR3 region has 15 residues. V lost 5 bases and J lost 2; bases outside the gene matches: 4. The CDR3 DNA reads as TGTGCCAGCAGCCGACAGGGGATCAACACCGGGGAGCTGTTTTTT. Translated, it gives CASSRQGINTGELFF.

This clonotype was found a few times. The chain has TRBV30 and TRBJ1-2; no definite D call. The CDR3 sequence is 14 residues long. CDR1 and CDR2 from the germline V gene are GTSNPN and SVGIG (reference sequence). The germline V and J ends were trimmed by 4 bases and 0 bases, with 12 bases remaining between them. The CDR3 sequence: CAWKQQITNYGYTF. CDR3 nucleotides: TGTGCCTGGAAACAACAGATTACTAACTATGGCTACACCTTC.

This clonotype appeared a few times. The CDR3 here is CASTTWLGTDTQYF. Written as DNA, the CDR3 is TGTGCCAGCACGACTTGGCTCGGCACAGATACGCAGTATTTT. This rearrangement joins TRBV2 to TRBJ2-3; D gene ambiguous. The CDR3 consists of 14 residues. CDR1 is SNHLY, CDR2 FYNNEI, per germline. V was clipped by 7 bases and J by 1 base, with 12 bases between them.

This clonotype was seen at least ten times. The V gene is TRBV12-2, the J gene TRBJ1-2; no check of the table's D call, TRBD1, against the DNA was made. TRBV12-2 is listed as a pseudogene. CDR3 length: 12 amino acids. The CDR3 nucleotides read TGTGCAAGTCGCTCCAGGGGTGGTGGCTACACCTTC. Amino acids: CASRSRGGGYTF.

The gene calls are TRBV6-1 and TRBJ2-6; D is perhaps TRBD1 or TRBD2 (5 bases each). Trimming shortened V by 4 bases and J by 1 base, and 14 bases separated the two germline ends. The CDR3 runs 17 residues. Germline CDR1 reads MNHNS; CDR2 reads SASEGT. This chain's CDR3 is CASSGRGVRSGANVLTF. In DNA, the CDR3 is TGTGCCAGCAGTGGGAGAGGGGTTCGGTCTGGGGCCAACGTCCTGACTTTC.

This clonotype was found a few times. The rearrangement links TRBV6-5 to TRBJ1-1; TRBD1 agrees at 9 bases. Germline values: CDR1 MNHEY, CDR2 SVGAGI. The CDR3 loop spans 16 amino acids. The trim removed 7 bases at V and 5 bases at J, leaving 14 bases unmatched. The CDR3 DNA is TGTGCCAGCATCCCCTTTATAACAGGGGGCGCGACTGAAGCTTTCTTT. As protein: CASIPFITGGATEAFF.

The chain employs TRBV29-1 and TRBJ1-5; maybe TRBD1 (5 bases). Germline V gene data show CDR1 as SQVTM and CDR2 as ANQGSEA. The CDR3 extends over 15 amino acids. V lost 6 bases, J lost 2 bases, and 17 bases lay in between. The DNA for the CDR3 is TGCAGCGTGGCCCTGGGCGGAGGGGGCAATCAGCCCCAGCATTTT. Translation: CSVALGGGGNQPQHF.

The gene calls are TRBV30 and TRBJ2-1; D is unclear. With 8 bases removed from V and 0 bases from J, the gap between germline ends came to 11 bases. CDR1 and CDR2 from the germline V gene are GTSNPN and SVGIG (reference sequence). This CDR3 region has 13 residues. Written as DNA, the CDR3 is TGTGCCCATGGACGGAGCTCCTACAATGAGCAGTTCTTC. Translated, it gives CAHGRSSYNEQFF.

V usage is TRBV7-9 and J usage is TRBJ2-1, with 8 bases fitting TRBD2. Trimming removed 5 bases from V and 2 bases from J; junction bases left unmatched: 11. This CDR3 region has 17 residues. Germline-derived CDR1 and CDR2 are SEHNR and FQNEAQ (reference sequence). CDR3 DNA: TGTGCCAGCAGCCCAAGGACTAGCAGCCCCGCCTACAATGAGCAGTTCTTC. This translates into CASSPRTSSPAYNEQFF.

This clonotype has a handful of counts. The chain uses TRBV11-2 and TRBJ2-1; the D call may be TRBD1 or TRBD2 (5 bases each). Germline V gene data show CDR1 as SGHAT and CDR2 as FQNNGV. V was pared by 2 bases and J by 4 bases, with 15 bases between. The CDR3 is 16 amino acids. This chain's CDR3 is CASSLLGPGFYNEQFF. CDR3 nucleotide sequence: TGTGCCAGCAGCTTATTGGGGCCGGGGTTTTACAATGAGCAGTTCTTC.

This clonotype has just a few counts. The V gene is TRBV2, the J gene TRBJ2-7; 7 nucleotides match TRBD1. The CDR3 extends over 14 amino acids. CDR1 is SNHLY, CDR2 FYNNEI, per germline. With V trimmed by 8 bases and J by 8 bases, 15 bases remained unmatched. CDR3 nucleotide sequence: TGTGCCAGCGAGGGGGACAGCGGAAGGCCCAAGCAGTACTTC. Translated, it gives CASEGDSGRPKQYF.

The sample holds many counts of this clonotype. This chain links TRBV4-2 with TRBJ2-7; the D is unclear. V was cut by 5 bases and J by 5 bases, with 19 bases left in between. Looked up from germline, CDR1 is LGHNA and CDR2 is YNFKEQ. The CDR3 extends over 15 amino acids. CDR3 sequence reads: CASSSGPHQGNEQYF. The DNA of the CDR3 is TGTGCCAGCAGCTCCGGGCCTCACCAAGGGAACGAGCAGTACTTC.

J is TRBJ2-3 and V is TRBV5-1; maybe TRBD2 (5 bases). Trimming took 5 bases from V and 6 from J, leaving 19 bases between them. The germline V gene encodes CDR1 SGHRS and CDR2 YFSETQ. This CDR3 contains 15 residues. CDR3 loop: CASSPPLAGRDTQYF. The CDR3 coding sequence is TGCGCCAGCAGTCCACCGCTAGCAGGCCGGGATACGCAGTATTTT.

This clonotype was seen at least ten times. The J gene is TRBJ1-6, the V gene TRBV7-2; D unclear. Germline loops: CDR1 SGHTA, CDR2 FQGNSA. The V gene lost 1 base and the J gene lost 17 bases, with 21 bases spanning the gap. CDR3 size: 15 residues. CDR3 residues: CASSLGTGYSSGVHF. The CDR3 nucleotides read TGTGCCAGCAGCTTAGGTACGGGATACTCCAGTGGTGTCCACTTT.

The CDR3 reads CASSQFEGVSSGNTIYF. DNA of the CDR3: TGTGCCAGCAGCCAATTTGAAGGGGTTAGTTCTGGAAACACCATATATTTT. This sequence joins TRBV3-1 and TRBJ1-3; the D gene is possibly TRBD1 (5 bases). From germline, CDR1 is LGHDT and CDR2 YNNKEL (reference sequence). This CDR3 region has 17 residues. Trimming left V 2 bases short and J 1 base short, with 15 bases between.